The clone carrying this TCR beta chain was detected ten times or more. This entry belongs to a study of T cells in Graves' hyperthyroidism and ophthalmopathy. TCR beta CDR3 sequences were amplified from RNA transcripts. The HTBI primer set served for first-round RT-PCR of the TCR CDR3. TCRdb used MiXCR to reprocess the multiplex PCR reads, holding one entry per CDR3 protein. The repertoire holds 500,000 to 550,000 distinct CDR3 sequences, with around 20% as singletons. The CDR3 totals 13 residues. The V and J ends lost 6 bases and 10 bases respectively, with 18 bases between them. Germline CDR1 reads MNHEY; CDR2 reads SVGAGI.

The TCR was taken from a man aged 18 to 29 with Graves' hyperthyroidism. Sequenced material: blood. The V and J genes are TRBV6-5 and TRBJ1-2, with a possible D match to TRBD1 (5 bases). The CDR3: CASRYGQGFDYTF. As DNA, the CDR3 is TGTGCCAGCAGATACGGGCAGGGCTTCGACTACACCTTC.